These T cell receptor beta chains were read from a single sample in a study of blood T cell repertoires in COVID-19. Clones were read by immunoSEQ multiplex PCR, and TCRdb kept only the in-frame ones, dropping some. The sample has roughly 500,000 clones, approximately 86% seen once. Sequencing input: PBMCs or T cells enriched from blood (not recorded which). The receptors were gathered from a woman aged 60-75 years who had recovered from COVID-19. CDR3s leave out the opening cysteine and the closing phenylalanine or tryptophan. Each record gives: J gene, V gene, CDR3 protein.

TRBJ1-3 | TRBV11-3 | ASSGGGPVGNTIY
TRBJ1-6 | TRBV3-1/TRBV3-2 | ASSQGAYGSPLH
TRBJ2-7 | TRBV11-3 | ASSLGGTGGNEQY
TRBJ1-2 | TRBV6-1 | ASSEVFRGPTNYGYT
TRBJ2-3 | TRBV6-5 | ASSYSQAYTQY
TRBJ2-5 | TRBV3-1/TRBV3-2 | ASSREGRTAAETQY
TRBJ2-2 | TRBV2 | ASSARQGTNTGELF
TRBJ1-5 | TRBV27 | ASSLGGGQPQH
TRBJ1-5 | TRBV28 | ASSLGDSYQPQH
TRBJ2-1 | TRBV24-1 | ATSDLRGDRGPLSSYNEQF
TRBJ2-5 | TRBV7-2 | ASSPGGPGETQY
TRBJ1-5 | TRBV19 | ASSTPGRGGNQPQH
TRBJ1-6 | TRBV6-5 | ASSSQPGFSPLH
TRBJ2-1 | TRBV4-2 | ASSQEILGGDEQF
TRBJ1-4 | TRBV4-1 | ASSPTGDEKLF
TRBJ2-7 | TRBV10-3 | AISADSPQNGQY
TRBJ2-7 | TRBV27 | ASSLKLPSYEQY
TRBJ1-5 | TRBV4-1 | ASSQMTDYQPQH
TRBJ2-1 | TRBV4-1 | ASSHSSGGPSSYNEQF
TRBJ1-4 | TRBV30 | AWSQGHGNEKLF
TRBJ2-6 | TRBV19 | ASSRQGSFSGANVLT
TRBJ2-1 | TRBV7-6 | ASSLLGTAQQF
TRBJ1-1 | TRBV7-9 | ASTWWLGQENTEAF
TRBJ1-5 | TRBV3-1/TRBV3-2 | ASSQGTGNQPQH